A single sample is the source of the 6 T cell receptor beta chains below, sequenced in a study of T cells in Graves' hyperthyroidism and ophthalmopathy. Regions amplified from RNA transcripts were the TCR beta CDR3 regions. Primed by the HTBI set, a first-round RT-PCR was run on the TCR CDR3. TCRdb reprocessed the multiplex PCR reads via MiXCR and lists one record per CDR3 protein. The sample has 250,000 to 300,000 distinct CDR3 sequences; around 15% are singletons. The sequencing input was blood. The source is a middle-aged woman with Graves' hyperthyroidism.

This clonotype has at least ten counts. V gene TRBV12-3 or TRBV12-4 combines with J gene TRBJ1-1; D is uncertain. The CDR3 runs 14 residues. The V end was cut by 1 base, the J end by 5 bases, with 11 bases between. CDR3 DNA sequence: TGTGCCAGCAGTTTAGGGGCAACGGGAACTGAAGCTTTCTTT. As protein: CASSLGATGTEAFF.

This clonotype was seen at least ten times. CDR3 nucleotide sequence: TGCAGCGTTGGGGTAGGGACAGATACGCAGTATTTT. It specifies CSVGVGTDTQYF. The chain uses TRBV29-1 and TRBJ2-3; no firm D call. CDR1 SQVTM and CDR2 ANQGSEA come from the germline V gene. Trimming stripped 4 bases from V and 3 bases from J, with 8 bases between. This CDR3 comprises 12 residues.

In its sample, this clonotype was seen many times. V gene TRBV7-9 combines with J gene TRBJ1-4, with D possibly being TRBD1 (6 bases). This CDR3 contains 15 residues. CDR1 is SEHNR, CDR2 FQNEAQ, per germline (reference sequence). V gave up 5 bases and J gave up 5 bases, with 15 bases separating them. The CDR3 loop is CASSPQGAWNEKLFF. The CDR3 region has the DNA TGTGCCAGCAGCCCACAGGGTGCCTGGAATGAAAAACTGTTTTTT.

At least ten counts were recorded for this clonotype. The rearrangement joins TRBV28 to TRBJ1-4; unclear D gene. V was trimmed by 6 bases and J by 0 bases, leaving 8 bases between them. This CDR3 has 14 amino acids. The germline V gene encodes CDR1 MDHEN and CDR2 SYDVKM. CDR3 sequence: CASSPRTTNEKLFF. CDR3 bases: TGTGCCAGCAGCCCCCGAACAACTAATGAAAAACTGTTTTTT.

The chain combines TRBV5-6 with TRBJ1-1; D remains unclear. CDR1 is SGHDT, CDR2 YYEEEE, per germline. Trimming left V 0 bases short and J 1 base short, with 10 bases between. This CDR3 spans 15 amino acids. CDR3 DNA sequence: TGTGCCAGCAGCTTGGCCCTGGGGAAGAACACTGAAGCTTTCTTT. Amino acids: CASSLALGKNTEAFF.

This clonotype occurred many times. J is TRBJ2-7 and V is TRBV27; D is uncertain. Germline V gene lookup returns CDR1 MNHEY and CDR2 SMNVEV (reference sequence). V shed 2 bases and J shed 3 bases, with 11 bases lying between them. This CDR3 is built from 14 residues. CDR3 residues: CASSLRERDYEQYF. The CDR3 bases are TGTGCCAGCAGTTTAAGGGAAAGGGACTACGAGCAGTACTTC.